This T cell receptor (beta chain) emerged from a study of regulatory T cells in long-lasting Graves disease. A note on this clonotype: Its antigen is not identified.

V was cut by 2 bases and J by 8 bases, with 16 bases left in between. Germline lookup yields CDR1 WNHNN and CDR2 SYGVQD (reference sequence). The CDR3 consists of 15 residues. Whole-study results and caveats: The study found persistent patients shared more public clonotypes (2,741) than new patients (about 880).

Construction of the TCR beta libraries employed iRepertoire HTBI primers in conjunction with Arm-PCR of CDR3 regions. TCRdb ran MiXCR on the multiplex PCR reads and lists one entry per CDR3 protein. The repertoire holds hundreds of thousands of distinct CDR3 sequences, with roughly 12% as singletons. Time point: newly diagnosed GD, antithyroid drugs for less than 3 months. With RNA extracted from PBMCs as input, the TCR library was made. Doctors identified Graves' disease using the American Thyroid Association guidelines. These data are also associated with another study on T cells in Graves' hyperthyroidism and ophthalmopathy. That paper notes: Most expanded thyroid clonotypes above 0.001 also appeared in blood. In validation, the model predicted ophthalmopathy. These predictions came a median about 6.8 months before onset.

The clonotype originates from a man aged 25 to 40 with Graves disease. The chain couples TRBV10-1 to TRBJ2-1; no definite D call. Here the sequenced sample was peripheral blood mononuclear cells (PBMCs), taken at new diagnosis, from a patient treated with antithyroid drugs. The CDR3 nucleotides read TGCGCCAGCAGTGAGGTTTTGGGTCCGTGGGATGAGCAGTTCTTC. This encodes CASSEVLGPWDEQFF.